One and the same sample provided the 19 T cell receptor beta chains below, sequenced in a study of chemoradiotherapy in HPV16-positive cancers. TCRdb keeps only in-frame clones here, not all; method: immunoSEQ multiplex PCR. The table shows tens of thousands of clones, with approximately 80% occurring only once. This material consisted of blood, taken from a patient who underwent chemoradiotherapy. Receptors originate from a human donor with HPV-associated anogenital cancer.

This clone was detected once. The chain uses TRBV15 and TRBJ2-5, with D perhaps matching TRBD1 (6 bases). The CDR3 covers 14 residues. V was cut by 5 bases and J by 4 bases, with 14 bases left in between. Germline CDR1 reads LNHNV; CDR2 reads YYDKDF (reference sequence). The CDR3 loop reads CATSADRKLETQYF. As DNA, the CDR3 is TGTGCCACCAGCGCCGACAGGAAATTAGAGACCCAGTACTTC.

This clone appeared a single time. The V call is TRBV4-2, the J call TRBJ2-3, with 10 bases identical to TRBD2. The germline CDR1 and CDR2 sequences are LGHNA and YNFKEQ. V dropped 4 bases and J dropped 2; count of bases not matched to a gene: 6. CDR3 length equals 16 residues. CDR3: CASSPRTSGTTDTQYF. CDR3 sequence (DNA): TGTGCCAGCAGCCCACGGACTAGCGGAACCACAGATACGCAGTATTTT.

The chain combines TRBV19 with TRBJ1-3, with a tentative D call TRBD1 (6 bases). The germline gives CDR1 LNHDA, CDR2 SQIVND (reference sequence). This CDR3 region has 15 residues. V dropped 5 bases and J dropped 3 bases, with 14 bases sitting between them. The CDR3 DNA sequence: TGTGCCAGTAGTGACCTACAGGGCTATGGAAACACCATATATTTT. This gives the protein CASSDLQGYGNTIYF.

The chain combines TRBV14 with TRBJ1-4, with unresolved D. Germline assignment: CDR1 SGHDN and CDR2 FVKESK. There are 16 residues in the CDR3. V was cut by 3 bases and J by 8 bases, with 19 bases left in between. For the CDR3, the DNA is TGTGCCAGCAGCCAGGAAGACACTTTACCGGGGGAAAAACTGTTTTTT. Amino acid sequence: CASSQEDTLPGEKLFF.

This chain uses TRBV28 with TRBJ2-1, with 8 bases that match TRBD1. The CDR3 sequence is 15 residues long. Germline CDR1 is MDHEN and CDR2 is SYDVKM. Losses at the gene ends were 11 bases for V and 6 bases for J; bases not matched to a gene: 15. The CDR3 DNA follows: TGTGCCGCTCGGGGGACCGGGACAGGATCCAATGAGCAGTTCTTC. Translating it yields CAARGTGTGSNEQFF. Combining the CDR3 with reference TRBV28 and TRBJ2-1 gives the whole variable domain DVKVTQSSRYLVKRTGEKVFLECVQDMDHENMFWYRQDPGLGLRLIYFSYDVKMKEKGDIPEGYSVSREKKERFSLILESASTNQTSMYLCAARGTGTGSNEQFFGPGTRLTVL.

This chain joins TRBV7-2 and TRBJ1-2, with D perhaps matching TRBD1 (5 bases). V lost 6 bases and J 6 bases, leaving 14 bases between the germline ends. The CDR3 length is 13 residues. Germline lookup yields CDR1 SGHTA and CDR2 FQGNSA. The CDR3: CASSSRENHGYTF. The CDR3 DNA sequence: TGTGCCAGCAGTTCCAGGGAAAACCATGGCTACACCTTC.

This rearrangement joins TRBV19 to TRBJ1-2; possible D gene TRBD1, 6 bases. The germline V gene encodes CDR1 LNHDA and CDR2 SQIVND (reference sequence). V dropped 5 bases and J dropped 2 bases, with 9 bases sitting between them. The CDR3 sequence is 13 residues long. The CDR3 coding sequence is TGTGCCAGTAGTGACGACAGGAACTATGGCTACACCTTC. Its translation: CASSDDRNYGYTF.

CDR3 loop: CASRQGGNTGELFF. DNA for the CDR3: TGCGCCAGCAGACAGGGTGGAAACACCGGGGAGCTGTTTTTT. The gene calls are TRBV5-1 and TRBJ2-2; D possibly corresponds to TRBD1 (6 bases). Trimming took 5 bases from V and 2 from J, leaving 10 bases between them. This CDR3 is 14 amino acids long. Germline-derived CDR1 and CDR2 are SGHRS and YFSETQ.

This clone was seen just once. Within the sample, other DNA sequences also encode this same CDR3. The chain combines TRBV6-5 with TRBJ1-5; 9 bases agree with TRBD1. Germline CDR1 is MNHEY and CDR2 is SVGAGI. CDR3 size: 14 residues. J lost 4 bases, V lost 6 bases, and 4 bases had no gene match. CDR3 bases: TGTGCCAGCAGCCTGGGGACAGGGAATCAGCCCCAGCATTTT. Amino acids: CASSLGTGNQPQHF.

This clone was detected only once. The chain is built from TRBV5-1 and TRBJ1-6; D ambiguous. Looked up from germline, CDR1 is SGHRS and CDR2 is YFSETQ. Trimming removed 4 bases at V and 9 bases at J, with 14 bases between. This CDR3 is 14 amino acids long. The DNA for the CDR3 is TGCGCCAGCAGCCCCGGGAGGGAAGTTTCACCCCTCCACTTT. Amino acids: CASSPGREVSPLHF. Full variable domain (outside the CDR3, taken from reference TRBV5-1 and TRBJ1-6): KAGVTQTPRYLIKTRGQQVTLSCSPISGHRSVSWYQQTPGQGLQFLFEYFSETQRNKGNFPGRFSGRQFSNSRSEMNVSTLELGDSALYLCASSPGREVSPLHFGNGTRLTVT.

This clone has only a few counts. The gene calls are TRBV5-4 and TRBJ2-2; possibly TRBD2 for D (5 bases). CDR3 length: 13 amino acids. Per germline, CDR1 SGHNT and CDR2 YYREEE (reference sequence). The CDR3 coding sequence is TGTTGCAGTCGGGGTGCGAACACCGGGGAGCTGTTTTTT. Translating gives CCSRGANTGELFF.

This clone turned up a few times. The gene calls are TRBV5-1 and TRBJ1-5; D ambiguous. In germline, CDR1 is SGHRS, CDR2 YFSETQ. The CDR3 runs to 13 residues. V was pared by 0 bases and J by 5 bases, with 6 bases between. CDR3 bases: TGCGCCAGCAGCTTGGCCGGGGATCAGCCCCAGCATTTT. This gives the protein CASSLAGDQPQHF.

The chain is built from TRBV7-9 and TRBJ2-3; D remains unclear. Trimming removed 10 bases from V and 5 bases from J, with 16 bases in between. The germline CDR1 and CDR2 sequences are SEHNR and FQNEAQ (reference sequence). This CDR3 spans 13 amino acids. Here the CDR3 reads CATRNTIQDTQYF. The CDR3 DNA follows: TGTGCCACCCGGAACACGATTCAAGATACGCAGTATTTT.

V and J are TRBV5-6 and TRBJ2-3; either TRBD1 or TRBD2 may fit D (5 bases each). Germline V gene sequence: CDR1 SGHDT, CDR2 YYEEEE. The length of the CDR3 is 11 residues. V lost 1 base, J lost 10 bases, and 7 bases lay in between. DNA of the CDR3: TGTGCCAGCAGCTTGTGGGACGCGCAGTATTTT. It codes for CASSLWDAQYF.

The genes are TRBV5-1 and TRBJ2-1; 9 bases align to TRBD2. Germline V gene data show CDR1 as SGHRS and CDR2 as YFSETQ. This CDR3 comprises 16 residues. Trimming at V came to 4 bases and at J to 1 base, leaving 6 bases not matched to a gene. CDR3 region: CASSLSTSGSYNEQFF. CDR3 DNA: TGCGCCAGCAGCCTCTCGACTAGCGGATCCTACAATGAGCAGTTCTTC.

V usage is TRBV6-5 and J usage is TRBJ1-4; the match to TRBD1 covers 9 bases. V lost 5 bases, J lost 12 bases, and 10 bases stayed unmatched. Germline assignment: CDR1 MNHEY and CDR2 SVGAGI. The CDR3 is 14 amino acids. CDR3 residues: CASSQGTGRGELFF. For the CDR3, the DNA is TGTGCCAGCAGTCAGGGGACAGGGCGCGGGGAACTGTTTTTT.

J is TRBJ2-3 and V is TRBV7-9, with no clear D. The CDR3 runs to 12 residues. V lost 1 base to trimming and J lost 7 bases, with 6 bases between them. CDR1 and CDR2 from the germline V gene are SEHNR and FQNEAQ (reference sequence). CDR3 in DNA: TGTGCCAGCAGCTTAGTAAGCTATACGCAGTATTTT. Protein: CASSLVSYTQYF.

CDR3 in DNA: TGCGCCAGCAGCGTCAGCGGGGGGGCCAAAGAGACCCAGTACTTC. Translation: CASSVSGGAKETQYF. The rearrangement uses TRBV5-1 and TRBJ2-5; TRBD2 aligns across 10 bases. CDR3 length equals 15 residues. From germline, CDR1 is SGHRS and CDR2 YFSETQ. Losses at the gene ends were 4 bases for V and 3 bases for J; bases not matched to a gene: 6.

Written as DNA, the CDR3 is TGCGCCAGCACGTTCGCCACCACAGATACGCAGTATTTT. It translates to CASTFATTDTQYF. V usage is TRBV10-2 and J usage is TRBJ2-3; no reliable D call. Germline CDR1 and CDR2: WSHSY and SAAADI. CDR3 length: 13 residues. The ends were cut back, 7 bases at V and 2 bases at J, with 10 bases in the middle.